These T cell receptor beta chains were read from a single sample in a study of a mutant IDH1 vaccine in newly diagnosed glioma. No antigen has been identified for these receptors. Produced via immunoSEQ multiplex PCR; TCRdb's table is partial and in-frame only. Among tens of thousands of clones listed, 90% were seen once. The sequencing used PBMCs, collected from a glioma patient whose treatment included an IDH1 peptide vaccine. The source of these receptors is a man aged 18 to 29 with glioma. Both conserved end residues are trimmed from each CDR3. Fields, in order: clone size, V gene, J gene, CDR3 protein. The size entry is marked missing in some rows and otherwise reads once, few, many or a size class.

.	TRBV7-2	TRBJ2-1	ASSLRLAGDGNEQF
.	TRBV29-1	TRBJ2-3	SVEAGGDTQY
.	TRBV28	TRBJ2-3	ASSPPGRRGDTQY
.	TRBV5-5	TRBJ1-5	ASSPRGRDSNQPQH
.	TRBV13	TRBJ1-5	ARTGSHQPQH
.	TRBV6-5	TRBJ2-5	ASSYQGAGTQY
.	TRBV7-2	TRBJ2-1	ASSFWTYNEQF
.	TRBV7-9	TRBJ2-1	ASSLILAGTDNEQF
.	TRBV14	TRBJ2-7	ASSQGRASIYEQY
few	TRBV5-1	TRBJ2-1	ASSSQAYNEQF
.	TRBV7-9	TRBJ2-7	SLGGTDYEQY
.	TRBV14	TRBJ2-7	ASSQDGVYEQY
.	TRBV6-5	TRBJ1-2	ASSYRLGNPDGYT
few	TRBV6-5	TRBJ1-1	ASSYRTGNTEAF
.	TRBV5-8	TRBJ1-4	ASSQGQGSLF